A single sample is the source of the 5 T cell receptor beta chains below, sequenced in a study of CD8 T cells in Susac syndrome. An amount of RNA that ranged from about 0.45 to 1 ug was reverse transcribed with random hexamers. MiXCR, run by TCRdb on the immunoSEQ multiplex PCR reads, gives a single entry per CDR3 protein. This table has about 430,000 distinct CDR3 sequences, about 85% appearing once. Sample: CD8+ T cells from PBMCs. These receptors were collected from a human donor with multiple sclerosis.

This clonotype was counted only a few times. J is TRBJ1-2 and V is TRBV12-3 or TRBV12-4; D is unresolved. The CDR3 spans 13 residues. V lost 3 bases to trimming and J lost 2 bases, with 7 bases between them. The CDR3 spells CASSLSRNYGYTF. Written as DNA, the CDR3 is TGTGCCAGCAGTTTGTCACGGAACTATGGCTACACCTTC.

CDR3 region: CASSPTGGDYTEAFF. CDR3 nucleotides: TGTGCCAGCAGCCCAACTGGGGGGGACTACACTGAAGCTTTCTTT. V and J are TRBV3-1 and TRBJ1-1; D might be TRBD1 (5 bases). The V gene lost 4 bases and the J gene lost 3 bases, with 15 bases spanning the gap. CDR1 is LGHDT and CDR2 is YNNKEL in the germline V gene (reference sequence). This CDR3 is 15 amino acids long.

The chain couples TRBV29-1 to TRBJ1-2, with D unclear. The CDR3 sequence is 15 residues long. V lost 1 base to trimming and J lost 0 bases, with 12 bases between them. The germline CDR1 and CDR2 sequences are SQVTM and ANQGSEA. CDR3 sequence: CSVEGETVANYGYTF. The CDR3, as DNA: TGCAGCGTTGAAGGGGAGACGGTAGCTAACTATGGCTACACCTTC.

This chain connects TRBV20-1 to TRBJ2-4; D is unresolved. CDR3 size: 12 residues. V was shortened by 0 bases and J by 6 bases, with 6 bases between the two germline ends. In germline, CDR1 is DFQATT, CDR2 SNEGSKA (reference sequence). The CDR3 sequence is CSARDPPNIQYF. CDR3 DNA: TGCAGTGCTAGAGATCCACCAAACATTCAGTACTTC.

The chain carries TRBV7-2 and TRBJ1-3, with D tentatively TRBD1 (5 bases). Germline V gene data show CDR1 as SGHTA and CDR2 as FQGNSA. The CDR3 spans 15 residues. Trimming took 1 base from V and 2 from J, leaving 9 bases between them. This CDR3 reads CASSLGGEPGNTIYF. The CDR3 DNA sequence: TGTGCCAGCAGCTTAGGGGGGGAGCCTGGAAACACCATATATTTT.